One T cell receptor beta chain is described in this entry. V lost 4 bases and J 10 bases, leaving 17 bases between the germline ends. CDR3 length equals 13 residues. CDR1 and CDR2 from the germline V gene are SQVTM and ANQGSEA. This sample is part of a study of blood T cell repertoires in COVID-19. Overall study: PBMCs, B-cell-depleted T cells, or T cells were the source of the cDNA or gDNA that made up the material.

All enrollees were about 18 to 95 years old and from roughly 26 US areas. Grouping used clinical history reported by participants in a survey and questionnaire. Exposed participants encountered a COVID-19 case during the 2 weeks preceding study entry. Repertoires were generated with immunoSEQ multiplex PCR, while TCRdb's copy carries only in-frame clones and drops some. The table includes 350,000 to 450,000 clones, approximately 89% detected once. This sequence originates from a woman between 35 and 50 years old who had been exposed to COVID-19. J is TRBJ2-1 and V is TRBV29-1, with D tentatively TRBD2 (6 bases). Input material: PBMCs or T cells enriched from blood (not recorded which). This CDR3 reads CSVVTGVKGEQFF. The CDR3 nucleotides read TGCAGCGTTGTGACGGGGGTGAAAGGGGAGCAGTTCTTC.